These 10 T cell receptor beta chains came from one sample sequenced in a study of response to subunit inactivated influenza vaccine. TCRdb re-analysed the RT-PCR reads in MiXCR, keeping a single row per CDR3 protein. Of 550,000 to 800,000 distinct CDR3 sequences in the sample, around 14% were seen once. Sequenced material: PBMCs from blood, taken less than 13 days after vaccination. These receptors were obtained from a man aged 50-60 years who received an inactivated influenza vaccine.

In this sample, this clonotype turned up a few times. This chain connects TRBV12-3 or TRBV12-4 to TRBJ2-1; tentative D call: TRBD2 (6 bases). Trimming stripped 5 bases from V and 4 bases from J, with 12 bases between. The CDR3 totals 14 residues. CDR3 loop: CASSPGTGYNEQFF. DNA for the CDR3: TGTGCCAGCAGTCCCGGGACTGGTTACAATGAGCAGTTCTTC.

This rearrangement joins TRBV18 to TRBJ2-1; D remains unclear. There are 13 residues in the CDR3. From germline, CDR1 is KGHSH and CDR2 LQKENI. Trimming left V 8 bases short and J 6 bases short, with 14 bases between. The CDR3 protein is CASKRNTLNEQFF. The CDR3 bases are TGTGCCAGCAAGAGGAACACCCTCAATGAGCAGTTCTTC.

This clonotype was seen only a few times. The chain joins TRBV12-3 or TRBV12-4 to TRBJ2-7; 12 bases agree with TRBD2. Trimming removed 1 base from V and 5 bases from J; junction bases left unmatched: 6. The CDR3 is made up of 16 amino acids. DNA of the CDR3: TGTGCCAGCAGTTTAGGGAACCGACTAGCGGGGGACGAGCAGTACTTC. It specifies CASSLGNRLAGDEQYF.

This clonotype has just a few counts. The chain is built from TRBV4-3 and TRBJ1-2, with D possibly TRBD1 on 5 matching bases. CDR1 and CDR2 from the germline V gene are LGHNA and YSLEER. The CDR3 consists of 14 residues. V was trimmed by 1 base and J by 8 bases, leaving 14 bases between them. The CDR3 nucleotides read TGCGCCAGCAGCCAAGTATTAGGGGACCGCGGCTACACCTTC. This gives the protein CASSQVLGDRGYTF.

This chain joins TRBV15 and TRBJ2-7, with D perhaps matching TRBD1 or TRBD2 (5 bases each). Germline CDR1 reads LNHNV; CDR2 reads YYDKDF (reference sequence). Trimming pared 2 bases from V and 2 bases from J, leaving 13 bases between. This CDR3 contains 15 residues. CDR3 protein: CATSRPGTDTYEQYF. The CDR3 coding sequence is TGTGCCACCAGCAGACCCGGGACCGACACCTACGAGCAGTACTTC.

J is TRBJ1-1 and V is TRBV4-2; TRBD1 might be the D (5 bases). The CDR3 sequence is 13 residues long. CDR1 and CDR2 from the germline V gene are LGHNA and YNFKEQ. V lost 4 bases to trimming and J lost 8 bases, with 14 bases between them. CDR3 coding DNA: TGTGCCAGCAGCCCCGGGGGGATCACCGAAGCTTTCTTT. This encodes CASSPGGITEAFF.

This clonotype was seen ten or more times. The chain carries TRBV3-1 and TRBJ1-2, with 10 bases that match TRBD1. The germline CDR1 and CDR2 sequences are LGHDT and YNNKEL (reference sequence). V was clipped by 3 bases and J by 8 bases; unmatched bases: 3. The CDR3 covers 13 residues. The CDR3: CASSQTGGGGYTF. The CDR3 DNA is TGTGCCAGCAGCCAGACAGGGGGCGGCGGCTACACCTTC.

This clonotype was seen a few times. The chain employs TRBV4-3 and TRBJ2-5; D may be TRBD1 (5 bases). The CDR3 has 15 residues. Deletions cut 0 bases from V and 3 bases from J, with 11 bases between. Germline V gene data show CDR1 as LGHNA and CDR2 as YSLEER. The CDR3 loop reads CASSQDWGYKETQYF. CDR3 DNA: TGCGCCAGCAGCCAAGATTGGGGCTACAAAGAGACCCAGTACTTC.

This clonotype was observed a few times. V gene TRBV20-1 combines with J gene TRBJ2-7; D is undetermined. Germline V gene sequence: CDR1 DFQATT, CDR2 SNEGSKA (reference sequence). The CDR3 has 12 amino acids. Trimming pared 6 bases from V and 2 bases from J, leaving 11 bases between. The CDR3 coding sequence is TGCAGTGCCCCACACAGAACCTACGAGCAGTACTTC. Translation gives CSAPHRTYEQYF.

The sample holds many counts of this clonotype. The rearrangement uses TRBV29-1 and TRBJ2-3, with 12 positions matching TRBD2. The CDR3 is 18 amino acids. V dropped 3 bases and J dropped 6; count of bases not matched to a gene: 16. CDR1 is SQVTM and CDR2 is ANQGSEA in the germline V gene. Here the CDR3 reads CSVDSEGPLAGGLDTQYF. Written as DNA, the CDR3 is TGCAGCGTTGATTCCGAAGGTCCTCTAGCGGGAGGGTTGGATACGCAGTATTTT.